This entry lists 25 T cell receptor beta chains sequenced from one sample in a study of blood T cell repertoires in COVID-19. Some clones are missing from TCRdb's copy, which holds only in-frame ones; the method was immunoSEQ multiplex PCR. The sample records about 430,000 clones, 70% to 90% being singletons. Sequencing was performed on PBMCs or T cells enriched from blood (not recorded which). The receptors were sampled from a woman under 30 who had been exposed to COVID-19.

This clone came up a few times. The CDR3 loop is CASSKARGERHPGYTF. The CDR3, as DNA: TGTGCCAGCAGCAAAGCGCGGGGGGAAAGGCACCCTGGCTACACCTTC. This chain links TRBV21-1 with TRBJ1-2. TRBV21-1 is marked as a pseudogene. CDR3 length: 16 amino acids.

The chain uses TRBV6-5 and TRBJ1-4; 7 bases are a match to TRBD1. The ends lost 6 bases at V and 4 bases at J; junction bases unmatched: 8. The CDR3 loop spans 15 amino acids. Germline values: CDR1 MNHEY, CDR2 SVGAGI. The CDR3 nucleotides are TGTGCCAGCAGCCGCGGGGACAGTCTTAATGAAAAACTGTTTTTT. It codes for CASSRGDSLNEKLFF.

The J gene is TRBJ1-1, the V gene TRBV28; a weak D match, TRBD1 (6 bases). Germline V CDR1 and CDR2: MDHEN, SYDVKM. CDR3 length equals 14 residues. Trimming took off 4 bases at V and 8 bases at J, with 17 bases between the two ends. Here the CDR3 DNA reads TGTGCCAGCAGTTCTACCGCAGACAGGCCCGAAGCTTTCTTT. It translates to CASSSTADRPEAFF. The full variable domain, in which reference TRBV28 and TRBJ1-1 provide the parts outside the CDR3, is DVKVTQSSRYLVKRTGEKVFLECVQDMDHENMFWYRQDPGLGLRLIYFSYDVKMKEKGDIPEGYSVSREKKERFSLILESASTNQTSMYLCASSSTADRPEAFFGQGTRLTVV.

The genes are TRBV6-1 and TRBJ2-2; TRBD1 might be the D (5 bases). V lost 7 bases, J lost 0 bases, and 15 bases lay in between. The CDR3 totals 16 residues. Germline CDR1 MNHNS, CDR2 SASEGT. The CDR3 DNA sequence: TGTGCCAGCACCGAAGCGACAGCCTCGAACACCGGGGAGCTGTTTTTT. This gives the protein CASTEATASNTGELFF.

The chain's CDR3 is CSVEGPSGSPPDTQYF. CDR3 DNA: TGCAGCGTTGAGGGGCCTAGCGGGTCCCCCCCAGATACGCAGTATTTT. This chain links TRBV29-1 with TRBJ2-3; 8 bases match TRBD2. This CDR3 spans 16 amino acids. V dropped 3 bases and J dropped 4; count of bases not matched to a gene: 12. Germline V gene data show CDR1 as SQVTM and CDR2 as ANQGSEA.

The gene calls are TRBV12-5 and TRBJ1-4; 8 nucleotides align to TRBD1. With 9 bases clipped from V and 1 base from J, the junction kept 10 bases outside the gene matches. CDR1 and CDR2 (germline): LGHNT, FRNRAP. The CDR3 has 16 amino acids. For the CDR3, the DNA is TGTGCTAGGGCTGAGGAACAGGGGGGAACTAATGAAAAACTGTTTTTT. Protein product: CARAEEQGGTNEKLFF.

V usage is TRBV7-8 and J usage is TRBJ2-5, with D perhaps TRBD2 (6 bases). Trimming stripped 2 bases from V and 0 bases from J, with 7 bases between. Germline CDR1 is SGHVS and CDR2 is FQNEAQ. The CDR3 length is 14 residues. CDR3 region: CASSLSGDQETQYF. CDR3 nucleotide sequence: TGTGCCAGCAGCTTATCGGGAGACCAAGAGACCCAGTACTTC.

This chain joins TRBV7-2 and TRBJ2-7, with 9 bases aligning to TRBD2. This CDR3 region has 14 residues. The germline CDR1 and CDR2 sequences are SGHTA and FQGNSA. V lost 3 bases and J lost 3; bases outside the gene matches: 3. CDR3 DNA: TGTGCCAGCAGCTTTGCGGGGGGGATCTACGAGCAGTACTTC. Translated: CASSFAGGIYEQYF.

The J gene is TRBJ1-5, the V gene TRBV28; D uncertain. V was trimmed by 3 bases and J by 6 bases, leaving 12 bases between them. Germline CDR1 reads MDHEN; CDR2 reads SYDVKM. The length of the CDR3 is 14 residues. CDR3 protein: CASSFRRGSQPQHF. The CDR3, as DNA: TGTGCCAGCAGTTTCCGGCGAGGAAGTCAGCCCCAGCATTTT.

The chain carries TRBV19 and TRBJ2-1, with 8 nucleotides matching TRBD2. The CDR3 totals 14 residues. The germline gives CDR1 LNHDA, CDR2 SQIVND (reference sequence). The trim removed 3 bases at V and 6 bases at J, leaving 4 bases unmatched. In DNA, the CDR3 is TGTGCCAGTAGTATCACTAGCGGAGTCAATGAGCAGTTCTTC. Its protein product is CASSITSGVNEQFF.

The chain's CDR3 is CASSLNGAGGPYEQYF. The CDR3 nucleotides are TGTGCCAGCAGCTTAAATGGGGCGGGGGGCCCCTACGAGCAGTACTTC. The chain joins TRBV7-2 to TRBJ2-7, with 8 positions matching TRBD2. Germline CDR1 is SGHTA and CDR2 is FQGNSA. This CDR3 spans 16 amino acids. With V trimmed by 2 bases and J by 2 bases, 8 bases remained unmatched.

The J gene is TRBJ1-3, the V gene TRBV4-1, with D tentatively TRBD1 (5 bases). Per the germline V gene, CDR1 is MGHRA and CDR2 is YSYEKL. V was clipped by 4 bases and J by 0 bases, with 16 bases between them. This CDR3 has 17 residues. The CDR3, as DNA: TGCGCCAGCAGCCCTCTACCCAGGGTCGTCTCTGGAAACACCATATATTTT. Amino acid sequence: CASSPLPRVVSGNTIYF.

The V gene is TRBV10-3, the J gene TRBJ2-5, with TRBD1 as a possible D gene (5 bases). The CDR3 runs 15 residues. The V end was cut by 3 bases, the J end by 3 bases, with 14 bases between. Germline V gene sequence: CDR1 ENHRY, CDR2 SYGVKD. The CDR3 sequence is CAISERQGREETQYF. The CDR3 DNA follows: TGTGCCATCAGTGAACGTCAGGGTAGGGAAGAGACCCAGTACTTC.

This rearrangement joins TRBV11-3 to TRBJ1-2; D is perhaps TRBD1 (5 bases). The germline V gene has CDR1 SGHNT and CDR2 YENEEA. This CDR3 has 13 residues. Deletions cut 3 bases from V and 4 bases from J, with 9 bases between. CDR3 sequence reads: CASSLEGSYGYTF. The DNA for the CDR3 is TGTGCCAGCAGCTTGGAGGGGTCCTATGGCTACACCTTC.

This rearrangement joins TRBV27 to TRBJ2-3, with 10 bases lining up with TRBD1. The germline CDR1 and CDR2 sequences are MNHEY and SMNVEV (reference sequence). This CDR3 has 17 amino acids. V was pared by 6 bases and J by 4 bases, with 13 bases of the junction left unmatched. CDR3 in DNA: TGTGCCAGCAGCAAGAAAGACAGGGGGCCTAGTGCAGATACGCAGTATTTT. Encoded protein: CASSKKDRGPSADTQYF.

CDR3 bases: TGCGCCAGCAGCCAAGGTTTGGCCAGGGGGGCTCATCAGCCCCAGCATTTT. Translated, it gives CASSQGLARGAHQPQHF. The chain joins TRBV4-1 to TRBJ1-5, with 7 nucleotides matching TRBD1. Germline CDR1 is MGHRA and CDR2 is YSYEKL. The CDR3 is 17 residues long. The V segment lost 1 base and the J segment 5 bases; nucleotides outside the gene matches: 11.

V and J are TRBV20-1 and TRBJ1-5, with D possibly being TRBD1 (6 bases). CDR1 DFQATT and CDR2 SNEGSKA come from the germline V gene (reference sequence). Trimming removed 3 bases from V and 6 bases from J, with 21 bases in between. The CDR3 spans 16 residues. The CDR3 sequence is CSASGRHAGAGQPQHF. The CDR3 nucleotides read TGCAGTGCTAGTGGCCGGCACGCGGGGGCTGGTCAGCCCCAGCATTTT.

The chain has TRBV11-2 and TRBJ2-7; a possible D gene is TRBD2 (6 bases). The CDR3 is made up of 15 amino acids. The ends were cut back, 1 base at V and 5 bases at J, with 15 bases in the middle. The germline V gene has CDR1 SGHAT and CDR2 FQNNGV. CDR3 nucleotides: TGTGCCAGCAGCTTAGGTATGCGGGGCGGAAACGAGCAGTACTTC. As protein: CASSLGMRGGNEQYF.

The CDR3 sequence: CASSQATGGTYEQYF. The CDR3 DNA reads as TGCGCCAGCAGCCAAGCGACAGGGGGAACGTACGAGCAGTACTTC. The rearrangement links TRBV4-1 to TRBJ2-7; TRBD1 agrees at 9 bases. The CDR3 loop spans 15 amino acids. The germline V gene has CDR1 MGHRA and CDR2 YSYEKL. Germline trimming cut 1 base from V and 4 bases from J; bases unmatched to any gene: 5.

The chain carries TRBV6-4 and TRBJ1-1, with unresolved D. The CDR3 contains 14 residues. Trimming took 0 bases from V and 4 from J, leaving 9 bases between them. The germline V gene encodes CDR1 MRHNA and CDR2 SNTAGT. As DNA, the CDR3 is TGTGCCAGCAGTGACTCCGTGAGAGGCACTGAAGCTTTCTTT. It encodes CASSDSVRGTEAFF.

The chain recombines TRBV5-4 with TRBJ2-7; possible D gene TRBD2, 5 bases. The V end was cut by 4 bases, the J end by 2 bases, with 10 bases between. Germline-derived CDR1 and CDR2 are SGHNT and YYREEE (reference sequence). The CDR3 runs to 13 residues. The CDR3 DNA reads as TGTGCCAGCAGCCGAGGGAGCCCCTACGAGCAGTACTTC. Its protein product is CASSRGSPYEQYF.

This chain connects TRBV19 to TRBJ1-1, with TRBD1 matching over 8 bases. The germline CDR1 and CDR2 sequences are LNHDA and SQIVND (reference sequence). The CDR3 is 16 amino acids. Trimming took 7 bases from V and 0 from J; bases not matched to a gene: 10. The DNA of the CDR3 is TGTGCCAGTAACGATTACAGGGGGATCATGAACACTGAAGCTTTCTTT. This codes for CASNDYRGIMNTEAFF.

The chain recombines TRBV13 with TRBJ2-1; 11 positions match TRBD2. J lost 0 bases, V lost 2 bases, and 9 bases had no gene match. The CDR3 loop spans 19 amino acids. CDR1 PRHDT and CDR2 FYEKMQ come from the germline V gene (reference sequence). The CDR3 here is CASSLSWLAGGSSYNEQFF. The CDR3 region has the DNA TGTGCCAGCAGCTTATCTTGGCTAGCGGGGGGTAGCTCCTACAATGAGCAGTTCTTC.

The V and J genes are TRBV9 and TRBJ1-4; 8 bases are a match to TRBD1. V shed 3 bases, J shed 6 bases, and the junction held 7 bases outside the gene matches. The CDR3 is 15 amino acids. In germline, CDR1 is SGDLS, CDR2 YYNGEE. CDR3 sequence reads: CASSARTGLDEKLFF. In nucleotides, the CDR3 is TGTGCCAGCAGCGCCAGGACAGGGTTGGATGAAAAACTGTTTTTT.

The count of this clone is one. For the CDR3, the DNA is TGTGCCAGCAGCGCGATAACCGGGACTAGCGGGGCGGATACGCAGTATTTT. This gives the protein CASSAITGTSGADTQYF. The chain uses TRBV6-2 or TRBV6-3 and TRBJ2-3; 13 positions match TRBD2. V was pared by 6 bases and J by 6 bases, with 12 bases of the junction left unmatched. Germline CDR1 reads MNHEY; CDR2 reads SVGEGT. The CDR3 is 17 residues long.